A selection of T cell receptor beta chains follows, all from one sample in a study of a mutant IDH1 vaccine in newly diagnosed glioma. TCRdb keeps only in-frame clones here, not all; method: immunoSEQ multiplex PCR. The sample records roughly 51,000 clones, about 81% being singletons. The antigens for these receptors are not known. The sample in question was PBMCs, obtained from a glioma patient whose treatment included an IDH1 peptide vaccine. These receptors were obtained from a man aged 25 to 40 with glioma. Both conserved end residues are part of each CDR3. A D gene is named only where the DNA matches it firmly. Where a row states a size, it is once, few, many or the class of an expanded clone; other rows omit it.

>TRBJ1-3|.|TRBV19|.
TGTGCCAGTAGTACTGACACTTACTCTGGAAACACCATATATTTT
CASSTDTYSGNTIYF
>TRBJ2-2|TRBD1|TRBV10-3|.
TGTGCCATCCTCTACAGGGGTGTTACCGGGGAGCTGTTTTTT
CAILYRGVTGELFF
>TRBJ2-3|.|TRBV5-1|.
TGCGCCAGCAGCTTGGTTAGAGATACGCAGTATTTT
CASSLVRDTQYF
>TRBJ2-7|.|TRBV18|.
TGTGCCAGCTCACCACCGACAGGTGCCTACGAGCAGTACTTC
CASSPPTGAYEQYF
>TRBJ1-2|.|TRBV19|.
TGTGCCAGTAGATCAGAGATTTATGGCTACACCTTC
CASRSEIYGYTF
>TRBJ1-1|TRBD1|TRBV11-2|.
TGTGCCAGCAGCCAAACCAACTGGAGACAGGGGGTCACTGAAGCTTTCTTT
CASSQTNWRQGVTEAFF
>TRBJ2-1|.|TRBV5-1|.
TGCGCCAGCAGCTTCGGGGAAGTTGTCAATGAGCAGTTCTTC
CASSFGEVVNEQFF
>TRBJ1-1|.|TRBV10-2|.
TGCGCCAGCAGTGGGTCTGAAGCTTTCTTT
CASSGSEAFF
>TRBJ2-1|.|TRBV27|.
TGTGCCAGCAGTTCGACAGGTAACTACAATGAGCAGTTCTTC
CASSSTGNYNEQFF
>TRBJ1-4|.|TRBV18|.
TGTGCCAGCTCACCGGCAGGGCCTTCAACTAATGAAAAACTGTTTTTT
CASSPAGPSTNEKLFF
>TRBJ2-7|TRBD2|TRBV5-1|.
TGCGCCAGCAGCTTGGAGGGACTAGCGGGGTATCCCTACGAGCAGTACTTC
CASSLEGLAGYPYEQYF
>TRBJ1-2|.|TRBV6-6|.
TGTGCCAGCAGTTACGGCGGCCCGATCGAAGAGTTTGGCTACACCTTC
CASSYGGPIEEFGYTF
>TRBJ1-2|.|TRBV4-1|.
TGCGCCAGCAGCCAAGAATCCACGGGTTACTATGGCTACACCTTC
CASSQESTGYYGYTF
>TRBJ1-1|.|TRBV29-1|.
TGCAGCGTTGAGGTCACAGGGCGAACTGAAGCTTTCTTT
CSVEVTGRTEAFF
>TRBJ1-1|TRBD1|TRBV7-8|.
TGTGCCAGCAGCCGGACAGGGGGCGCGAAAGGCACTGAAGCTTTCTTT
CASSRTGGAKGTEAFF
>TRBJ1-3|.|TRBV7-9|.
TGTGCCAGCAGCTCGGGGGTCTCTGGAAACACCATATATTTT
CASSSGVSGNTIYF
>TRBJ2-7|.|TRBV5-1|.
TGCGCCAGCAGCTTGGTCCAGAGCTACGAGCAGTACTTC
CASSLVQSYEQYF
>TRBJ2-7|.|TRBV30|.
TGTGCCTGGAGTCAGGGGGGAATGTACGAGCAGTACTTC
CAWSQGGMYEQYF
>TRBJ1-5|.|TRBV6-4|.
TGTGCCAGCACCCCACCGGGCAGGGTGTTAGGGCCCCAGCATTTT
CASTPPGRVLGPQHF
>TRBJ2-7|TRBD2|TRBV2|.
TGTGCCAGCAGTGAAGGGACTAGCGGGGGTTACGAGCAGTACTTC
CASSEGTSGGYEQYF
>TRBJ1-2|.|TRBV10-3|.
TGTGCCATCAGTGCATATGTCGATGGCTACACCTTC
CAISAYVDGYTF
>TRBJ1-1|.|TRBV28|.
TGTGCCAGCCTCCCCCCGGGGGAGCGAGGGGCTTTCTTT
CASLPPGERGAFF
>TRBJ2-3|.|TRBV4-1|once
TGCGCCAGCAGCCAAGCCTTTGTTAGCACAGATACGCAGTATTTT
CASSQAFVSTDTQYF
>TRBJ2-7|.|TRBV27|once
TGTGCCAGCAGTCGGGACGGACCCACCTACGAGCAGTACTTC
CASSRDGPTYEQYF
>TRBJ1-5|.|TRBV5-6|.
TGTGCCAGCAGCTTGGCTGGGGGGGGCAATCAGCCCCAGCATTTT
CASSLAGGGNQPQHF